A single sample is the source of the 24 T cell receptor beta chains below, sequenced in a study of identical twins. TCRdb recomputed calls from the 5' RACE reads with MiXCR, one row per CDR3 protein. The table records about 100,000 distinct CDR3 sequences, 4.5% to 6.5% of them present only once. The sequenced sample consisted of memory T cells sorted from blood. These receptors all come from a woman between 50 and 59 years old in good health.

In its sample, this clonotype was seen many times. The rearrangement joins TRBV29-1 to TRBJ1-5, with D unclear. This CDR3 region has 13 residues. The V and J ends lost 6 bases and 0 bases respectively, with 9 bases between them. From germline, CDR1 is SQVTM and CDR2 ANQGSEA. The CDR3: CSVVLNSNQPQHF. CDR3 nucleotide sequence: TGCAGCGTCGTGTTAAATAGCAATCAGCCCCAGCATTTT.

There are many counts of this clonotype. The V and J genes are TRBV20-1 and TRBJ2-1; D possibly uses TRBD1 or TRBD2 (5 bases each). CDR3 length equals 11 residues. CDR1 is DFQATT and CDR2 is SNEGSKA in the germline V gene (reference sequence). Between the trimmed V and J ends, which lost 3 bases and 13 bases, there was a span of 13 bases. The DNA for the CDR3 is TGCAGTGCTAGGTACGGGACCCTTCAGTTCTTC. Translated, it gives CSARYGTLQFF.

This clonotype was recorded a few times. This chain joins TRBV27 and TRBJ1-5; TRBD1 matches 7 bases. Germline V gives CDR1 MNHEY, CDR2 SMNVEV (reference sequence). The ends lost 2 bases at V and 6 bases at J; junction bases unmatched: 1. The CDR3 runs to 13 residues. The CDR3 loop is CASSLNRGQPQHF. CDR3 nucleotides: TGTGCCAGCAGTTTAAACAGGGGTCAGCCCCAGCATTTT.

This clonotype was found many times. This chain joins TRBV5-5 and TRBJ1-1; 7 bases are shared with TRBD1. This CDR3 has 15 amino acids. Trimming cost V 0 bases and J 11 bases; bases outside gene matches: 13. The germline CDR1 and CDR2 sequences are SGHKS and YYEKEE (reference sequence). The CDR3 DNA is TGTGCCAGCAGCTTGGATGGTGACAGGGTTAAACCGGCTTTCTTT. It translates to CASSLDGDRVKPAFF.

This clonotype was seen many times. The J gene is TRBJ1-2, the V gene TRBV12-3 or TRBV12-4; D may be TRBD1 (5 bases). V lost 3 bases and J 7 bases, leaving 12 bases between the germline ends. CDR3 length equals 13 residues. The chain's CDR3 is CASSFGRGAGYTF. As DNA, the CDR3 is TGTGCCAGCAGTTTTGGAAGAGGGGCTGGCTACACCTTC.

For this clonotype: It may be a read error: a sequence one base away is much more abundant. This chain uses TRBV20-1 with TRBJ2-7, with TRBD1 matching 9 bases. This CDR3 has 14 residues. Germline CDR1 reads DFQATT; CDR2 reads SNEGSKA (reference sequence). The CDR3 here is CSAKSGQGSYGQYV. The DNA for the CDR3 is TGCAGTGCTAAGTCGGGACAGGGCTCCTACGGGCAGTACGTC.

As regards this clonotype: No DNA is shown, since the ends of the CDR3 on it are uncertain; the CDR3 is the one TCRdb lists. Here the CDR3 reads CSVREGVDTGSCFF. V usage is TRBV29-1 and J usage is TRBJ2-2; TRBD1, the table's D call, was not compared with the DNA. The CDR3 length equals 14 residues, ends included. Germline-derived CDR1 and CDR2 are SQVTM and ANQGSEA.

This clonotype was detected ten times or more. This chain connects TRBV12-3 or TRBV12-4 to TRBJ1-1; D unclear. The CDR3 extends over 14 amino acids. V lost 7 bases to trimming and J lost 2 bases, with 14 bases between them. CDR3 region: CASTSGGSNTEAFF. DNA of the CDR3: TGTGCCAGCACCTCGGGAGGGTCCAACACTGAAGCTTTCTTT.

Many counts were recorded for this clonotype. The chain is built from TRBV11-2 and TRBJ2-3, with D perhaps TRBD2 (6 bases). The germline V gene encodes CDR1 SGHAT and CDR2 FQNNGV. V lost 3 bases to trimming and J lost 2 bases, with 9 bases between them. The CDR3 spans 14 residues. The CDR3 coding sequence is TGTGCCAGCAGCTTGGAGGGATACACAGATACGCAGTATTTT. It yields the protein CASSLEGYTDTQYF.

This clonotype appeared many times. The genes are TRBV5-1 and TRBJ1-1; a weak D match, TRBD1 (5 bases). Trimming cost V 4 bases and J 1 base, with 20 bases left between them. The CDR3 loop spans 17 amino acids. From germline, CDR1 is SGHRS and CDR2 YFSETQ. As DNA, the CDR3 is TGCGCCAGCAGCCCCAATGTGGCAGCTGGGGGGAACACTGAAGCTTTCTTT. It codes for CASSPNVAAGGNTEAFF.

In its sample, this clonotype was seen many times. V gene TRBV9 combines with J gene TRBJ2-1; TRBD2 aligns across 13 bases. V lost 0 bases, J lost 5 bases, and 5 bases stayed unmatched. This CDR3 has 17 residues. Germline-derived CDR1 and CDR2 are SGDLS and YYNGEE. DNA for the CDR3: TGTGCCAGCAGCGTAGAGACTAGCGGGAGGAGTGACAATGAGCAGTTCTTC. This translates into CASSVETSGRSDNEQFF.

This clonotype was detected ten times or more. The rearrangement uses TRBV3-1 and TRBJ1-2; D possibly corresponds to TRBD1 (6 bases). V shed 3 bases and J shed 8 bases, with 13 bases lying between them. The CDR3 totals 13 residues. CDR1 is LGHDT, CDR2 YNNKEL, per germline (reference sequence). CDR3 nucleotide sequence: TGTGCCAGCAGCCAGAGGACAGCTACGGGCTACACCTTC. Encoded protein: CASSQRTATGYTF.

This clonotype occurred many times. The CDR3 DNA reads as TGTGCCTGGAGTGACCTGACCGATGGCTACACCTTC. Amino acid sequence: CAWSDLTDGYTF. The genes are TRBV30 and TRBJ1-2; D is unclear. CDR3 size: 12 residues. The V end lost 1 base, the J end lost 6 bases, and 9 bases lay between the germline ends. The germline V gene has CDR1 GTSNPN and CDR2 SVGIG (reference sequence).

This clonotype came up many times. The chain couples TRBV19 to TRBJ2-1, with D perhaps matching TRBD2 (5 bases). Germline loops: CDR1 LNHDA, CDR2 SQIVND (reference sequence). V lost 7 bases and J lost 0, with 16 bases in between. The CDR3 consists of 16 residues. The CDR3 loop is CASKSWESSSYNEQFF. The CDR3 DNA follows: TGTGCCAGTAAATCTTGGGAGTCAAGCTCCTACAATGAGCAGTTCTTC. The whole variable domain, filled in from reference TRBV19 and TRBJ2-1, reads DGGITQSPKYLFRKEGQNVTLSCEQNLNHDAMYWYRQDPGQGLRLIYYSQIVNDFQKGDIAEGYSVSREKKESFPLTVTSAQKNPTAFYLCASKSWESSSYNEQFFGPGTRLTVL.

This clonotype turned up a few times. J is TRBJ2-7 and V is TRBV11-3; 10 positions match TRBD2. From germline, CDR1 is SGHNT and CDR2 YENEEA. This CDR3 has 20 residues. Losses at the gene ends were 0 bases for V and 3 bases for J; bases not matched to a gene: 17. Here the CDR3 reads CASSLEVVSGRQRSLYEQYF. The DNA of the CDR3 is TGTGCCAGCAGCTTAGAGGTCGTTAGCGGGAGGCAACGGTCCCTCTACGAGCAGTACTTC.

Many counts were recorded for this clonotype. The chain is built from TRBV3-1 and TRBJ2-2; no firm D call. The V gene's germline CDR1 is LGHDT and CDR2 YNNKEL (reference sequence). This CDR3 has 15 residues. The V end was cut by 4 bases, the J end by 0 bases, with 9 bases between. The CDR3 is CASSPYGSNTGELFF. The CDR3 DNA sequence: TGTGCCAGCAGCCCGTACGGATCGAACACCGGGGAGCTGTTTTTT.

This clonotype was found many times. This sequence joins TRBV6-4 and TRBJ2-2; D is perhaps TRBD2 (5 bases). V gave up 3 bases and J gave up 2 bases, with 19 bases separating them. CDR1 and CDR2 from the germline V gene are MRHNA and SNTAGT. This CDR3 comprises 18 residues. The CDR3 loop reads CASSEGPPGGPNTGELFF. In DNA, the CDR3 is TGTGCCAGCAGTGAAGGGCCTCCCGGAGGACCTAACACCGGGGAGCTGTTTTTT.

The chain is built from TRBV14 and TRBJ2-7, with 8 nucleotides matching TRBD2. Germline values: CDR1 SGHDN, CDR2 FVKESK. The CDR3 has 18 residues. V shed 4 bases and J 5 bases; nucleotides not matched to a gene: 19. This CDR3 reads CASSPSGSSGSPVDEQYF. Written as DNA, the CDR3 is TGTGCCAGCAGCCCGTCCGGGTCGAGCGGGAGCCCGGTGGACGAGCAGTACTTC.

The chain employs TRBV5-4 and TRBJ2-7; 10 nucleotides agree with TRBD2. V dropped 4 bases and J dropped 0; count of bases not matched to a gene: 4. CDR1 is SGHNT, CDR2 YYREEE, per germline (reference sequence). CDR3 size: 15 residues. The CDR3 protein is CASSRSGRGSYEQYF. The CDR3 region has the DNA TGTGCCAGCAGCAGAAGCGGGAGGGGCTCCTACGAGCAGTACTTC.

This clonotype turned up a few times. The rearrangement uses TRBV7-8 and TRBJ1-6; D gene unclear. The CDR3 loop spans 14 amino acids. V was clipped by 0 bases and J by 6 bases, with 6 bases between them. Germline V lookup: CDR1 SGHVS, CDR2 FQNEAQ. In DNA, the CDR3 is TGTGCCAGCAGCTTAGCTGTTTCTAATTCACCCCTCCACTTT. Protein sequence: CASSLAVSNSPLHF.

This clonotype was seen repeatedly, ten times or more. The V and J genes are TRBV29-1 and TRBJ2-3; the match to TRBD2 covers 8 bases. The J segment lost 7 bases and the V segment lost 4 bases, leaving 7 bases of the junction unmatched. This CDR3 is 13 amino acids long. Per germline, CDR1 SQVTM and CDR2 ANQGSEA. In nucleotides, the CDR3 is TGCAGCGTTGGGGGCGGGAGGACACATACGCAGTATTTT. Residues: CSVGGGRTHTQYF.

This clonotype was counted ten times or more. The rearrangement uses TRBV24-1 and TRBJ2-2; 8 nucleotides match TRBD2. The CDR3 loop spans 16 amino acids. Germline V gene lookup returns CDR1 KGHDR and CDR2 SFDVKD. The V segment lost 0 bases and the J segment 5 bases; nucleotides outside the gene matches: 4. CDR3 nucleotide sequence: TGTGCCACCAGTGATTTGGCGGTAGCGGGGACCGGGGAGCTGTTTTTT. Amino acids: CATSDLAVAGTGELFF.

This clonotype was seen a handful of times. V gene TRBV29-1 combines with J gene TRBJ2-7; TRBD2 might be the D (5 bases). Germline CDR1 is SQVTM and CDR2 is ANQGSEA. The CDR3 is made up of 12 amino acids. V was shortened by 5 bases and J by 2 bases, with 10 bases between the two germline ends. The CDR3 reads CSVSSGTYEQYF. CDR3 DNA: TGCAGCGTTTCTTCGGGGACCTACGAGCAGTACTTC.

This chain joins TRBV5-1 and TRBJ1-1, with unresolved D. This CDR3 contains 13 residues. The germline V gene has CDR1 SGHRS and CDR2 YFSETQ. Trimming pared 4 bases from V and 8 bases from J, leaving 15 bases between. The CDR3 reads CASSPERSGEAFF. As DNA, the CDR3 is TGCGCCAGCAGCCCTGAAAGGAGTGGGGAAGCTTTCTTT.